This T cell receptor (beta chain) was identified in a study of memory CD4+ T cells and cytomegalovirus serostatus. Study summary: Of the healthy Belgian adults, 9 or 10 were CMV seropositive and 20 to 30 seronegative.

Single viable CD3+CD4+CD8-CD45RO+ cells were sorted as the memory CD4+ T cells. Serostatus was set by detecting CMV pp150, pp28, p38, p52 IgG. The CDR3 has 14 amino acids. Trimming left V 6 bases short and J 2 bases short, with 8 bases between. Germline CDR1 is MNHNS and CDR2 is SASEGT. Authors' analysis steps: After removing out-of-frame reads, under 2.5 million distinct TCRbeta sequences remained. Assay: immunoSEQ multiplex PCR; the TCRdb copy retains only in-frame clones and omits some. The V and J calls and the clone size are those of that table, but D and trimming were determined from the DNA. The data show approximately 46,000 clones, with over 75% seen just once and 0.61% held by the top ten.

Source material: memory CD4+ T cells from blood. The chain carries TRBV6-1 and TRBJ2-6, with D possibly TRBD1 on 5 matching bases. The clonotype originates from an adult in good health and CMV-seronegative. This CDR3 is CASRQVAGANVLTF. The CDR3 DNA sequence: TGTGCCAGCAGACAGGTAGCTGGGGCCAACGTCCTGACTTTC.